This TCR beta chain was captured by sequencing in a study of cytomegalovirus exposure and HLA in healthy donors. Study-wide results and caveats: In a later analysis, specific HLA alleles were associated with 15,000 to 20,000 TCR beta sequences at a 0.05 false discovery rate.

PCR involved 60 Vbeta and 13 Jbeta primers. Here immunoSEQ multiplex PCR was the method, and the copy in TCRdb shows in-frame clones only, minus some. Of approximately 190,000 clones detected, approximately 12% appear once; the ten largest clones hold 7.8%. The CDR3 covers 16 residues. Trimming took 3 bases from V and 0 from J; bases not matched to a gene: 1. Germline V gene lookup returns CDR1 ENHRY and CDR2 SYGVKD. There are a few counts of this clone. Its target is unknown. The chain uses TRBV10-3 and TRBJ2-5; 13 nucleotides align to TRBD2. The sequence came from a man aged 50 or older in good health and CMV-seropositive. Sequences were obtained from PBMCs. The DNA of the CDR3 is TGTGCCATCAGTGAACTAGCGGGGGGGTACCAAGAGACCCAGTACTTC. It is translated as CAISELAGGYQETQYF.